Listed below are T cell receptor beta chains from one sample, sequenced in a study of blood T cell repertoires in COVID-19. Data came from immunoSEQ multiplex PCR; TCRdb stores just in-frame clones and leaves some out. The sample has roughly 87,000 clones, roughly four fifths seen once. The sample comprised peripheral blood. The receptors stem from a woman aged 70-85 years with acute or convalescent COVID-19. CDR3s include the opening cysteine and the closing phenylalanine or tryptophan. The order of the fields is V gene, clone size, D gene, J gene, CDR3 length, CDR3 protein, CDR3 DNA. D genes are given only for firm matches. The size of a clone is reported for some rows only, either as once, few or many, or as a class for expanded clones.

v_call: TRBV5-1
clone_size: NA
d_call: TRBD2
j_call: TRBJ2-1
cdr3_length: 14
cdr3_aa: CASSLGRAWNEQFF
cdr3_nt: TGCGCCAGCAGCTTAGGGAGGGCCTGGAATGAGCAGTTCTTC

v_call: TRBV12-3/TRBV12-4
clone_size: NA
d_call: NA
j_call: TRBJ1-1
cdr3_length: 13
cdr3_aa: CASRWGRTAEAFF
cdr3_nt: TGTGCCAGCAGGTGGGGAAGGACAGCAGAAGCTTTCTTT

v_call: TRBV3-1/TRBV3-2
clone_size: NA
d_call: NA
j_call: TRBJ1-2
cdr3_length: 14
cdr3_aa: CASSQRSSNYGYTF
cdr3_nt: TGTGCCAGCAGCCAACGGAGTTCTAACTATGGCTACACCTTC

v_call: TRBV24-1
clone_size: once
d_call: TRBD1
j_call: TRBJ2-1
cdr3_length: 16
cdr3_aa: CATSTGGLPSYNEQFF
cdr3_nt: TGTGCCACCAGTACAGGGGGCTTACCATCCTACAATGAGCAGTTCTTC

v_call: TRBV7-3
clone_size: NA
d_call: TRBD2
j_call: TRBJ2-3
cdr3_length: 14
cdr3_aa: CASSLTSATDTQYF
cdr3_nt: TGTGCCAGCAGCTTGACTAGCGCCACAGATACGCAGTATTTT

v_call: TRBV6-5
clone_size: once
d_call: NA
j_call: TRBJ2-7
cdr3_length: 13
cdr3_aa: CASSLGQYYEQYF
cdr3_nt: TGTGCCAGCAGTTTGGGACAATACTACGAGCAGTACTTC

v_call: TRBV2
clone_size: few
d_call: NA
j_call: TRBJ1-5
cdr3_length: 16
cdr3_aa: CASGLGPNYRNQPQHF
cdr3_nt: TGTGCCAGCGGTCTGGGTCCTAACTATCGCAATCAGCCCCAGCATTTT

v_call: TRBV7-3
clone_size: NA
d_call: NA
j_call: TRBJ1-3
cdr3_length: 13
cdr3_aa: CASSRDWGNTIYF
cdr3_nt: TGTGCCAGCAGCCGGGACTGGGGAAACACCATATATTTT

v_call: TRBV5-1
clone_size: NA
d_call: NA
j_call: TRBJ1-2
cdr3_length: 14
cdr3_aa: CASSLYQGGYGYTF
cdr3_nt: TGCGCCAGCAGCTTGTACCAGGGAGGGTATGGCTACACCTTC

v_call: TRBV27
clone_size: NA
d_call: NA
j_call: TRBJ2-5
cdr3_length: 13
cdr3_aa: CASSFSGPETQYF
cdr3_nt: TGTGCCAGCAGTTTCTCGGGTCCCGAGACCCAGTACTTC

v_call: TRBV19
clone_size: NA
d_call: NA
j_call: TRBJ2-7
cdr3_length: 12
cdr3_aa: CASSIAGYEQYF
cdr3_nt: TGTGCCAGTAGTATTGCGGGTTACGAGCAGTACTTC

v_call: TRBV6-2/TRBV6-3
clone_size: NA
d_call: TRBD1
j_call: TRBJ1-2
cdr3_length: 16
cdr3_aa: CASRFSPGQGYYGYTF
cdr3_nt: TGTGCCAGCCGTTTTTCTCCGGGACAGGGGTACTATGGCTACACCTTC

v_call: TRBV18
clone_size: NA
d_call: TRBD2
j_call: TRBJ2-1
cdr3_length: 15
cdr3_aa: CASSPLGGDYNEQFF
cdr3_nt: TGTGCCAGCTCGCCCCTTGGGGGGGACTACAATGAGCAGTTCTTC

v_call: TRBV18
clone_size: NA
d_call: TRBD1
j_call: TRBJ2-1
cdr3_length: 16
cdr3_aa: CASSPPDRGPYNEQFF
cdr3_nt: TGTGCCAGCTCACCACCGGACAGGGGACCCTACAATGAGCAGTTCTTC

v_call: TRBV19
clone_size: NA
d_call: NA
j_call: TRBJ1-1
cdr3_length: 12
cdr3_aa: CASSTGVIEAFF
cdr3_nt: TGTGCCAGTAGTACGGGAGTTATTGAAGCTTTCTTT

v_call: TRBV18
clone_size: NA
d_call: NA
j_call: TRBJ2-7
cdr3_length: 13
cdr3_aa: CASSPTGAYEQYF
cdr3_nt: TGTGCCAGCTCACCAACAGGAGCCTACGAGCAGTACTTC

v_call: TRBV6-5
clone_size: NA
d_call: NA
j_call: TRBJ1-2
cdr3_length: 11
cdr3_aa: CASSLNYGYTF
cdr3_nt: TGTGCCAGCAGCCTAAACTATGGCTACACCTTC

v_call: TRBV30
clone_size: NA
d_call: TRBD1
j_call: TRBJ1-4
cdr3_length: 16
cdr3_aa: CAWTGTGRATNEKLFF
cdr3_nt: TGTGCCTGGACCGGGACAGGGAGGGCAACTAATGAAAAACTGTTTTTT

v_call: TRBV6-2/TRBV6-3
clone_size: NA
d_call: TRBD1
j_call: TRBJ1-1
cdr3_length: 18
cdr3_aa: CASSRKQTGTGIDTEAFF
cdr3_nt: TGTGCCAGCAGTAGAAAGCAGACCGGGACAGGGATAGATACTGAAGCTTTCTTT

v_call: TRBV7-9
clone_size: NA
d_call: TRBD1
j_call: TRBJ2-3
cdr3_length: 14
cdr3_aa: CASRKGADTDTQYF
cdr3_nt: TGTGCCAGCCGGAAGGGGGCGGACACAGATACGCAGTATTTT

v_call: TRBV30
clone_size: NA
d_call: TRBD1
j_call: TRBJ2-4
cdr3_length: 12
cdr3_aa: CASNRGKNIQYF
cdr3_nt: TGTGCTTCAAACAGGGGAAAAAACATTCAGTACTTC

v_call: TRBV2
clone_size: NA
d_call: TRBD1
j_call: TRBJ1-2
cdr3_length: 13
cdr3_aa: CASSEGRDRGYTF
cdr3_nt: TGTGCCAGCAGTGAGGGGCGGGACAGGGGCTACACCTTC